One sample yielded the 30 T cell receptor beta chains listed below, sequenced in a study of T cell responses to AZD1222 COVID-19 vaccine. Generated by immunoSEQ multiplex PCR, the TCRdb table keeps only in-frame clones and is missing some. This table holds about 110,000 clones, more than 75% found once. Sequencing was performed on peripheral blood, taken on day 0 of AZD1222 vaccination. Source of these receptors: an adult in good health.

CDR3 coding DNA: TGTGCCAGCACTGGACAGGGGACGGGACAGCCCCAGCATTTT. Encoded protein: CASTGQGTGQPQHF. The chain employs TRBV19 and TRBJ1-5; 9 nucleotides match TRBD1. CDR1 LNHDA and CDR2 SQIVND come from the germline V gene (reference sequence). This CDR3 is 14 amino acids long. V was clipped by 9 bases and J by 7 bases; unmatched bases: 10.

V gene TRBV7-2 combines with J gene TRBJ1-5; D unresolved. Deletions cut 5 bases from V and 6 bases from J, with 17 bases between. The germline gives CDR1 SGHTA, CDR2 FQGNSA. The CDR3 contains 15 residues. The CDR3 region has the DNA TGTGCCAGCAGCCAATATGGGGTCAATGCTCAGCCCCAGCATTTT. Translation: CASSQYGVNAQPQHF.

CDR3 in amino acids: CASSQDLWGAYNEQFF. In DNA, the CDR3 is TGTGCCAGCAGCCAAGATCTCTGGGGGGCTTACAATGAGCAGTTCTTC. V gene TRBV4-2 combines with J gene TRBJ2-1, with D perhaps being TRBD1 or TRBD2 (6 bases each). V was cut by 0 bases and J by 4 bases, with 13 bases left in between. Germline-derived CDR1 and CDR2 are LGHNA and YNFKEQ. CDR3 length equals 16 residues.

The V and J genes are TRBV6-2 or TRBV6-3 and TRBJ2-1; 7 bases are shared with TRBD2. CDR3 size: 14 residues. The germline gives CDR1 MNHEY, CDR2 SVGEGT. The V segment lost 5 bases and the J segment 0 bases; nucleotides outside the gene matches: 1. The CDR3 coding sequence is TGTGCCAGCAGTAGCGGGGCCTCCTACAATGAGCAGTTCTTC. It yields the protein CASSSGASYNEQFF.

This clone was seen more than once but under ten times. The V gene is TRBV6-1, the J gene TRBJ2-1; D possibly corresponds to TRBD1 (6 bases). The CDR3 spans 18 residues. The V gene lost 6 bases and the J gene lost 3 bases, with 24 bases spanning the gap. Germline values: CDR1 MNHNS, CDR2 SASEGT. This chain's CDR3 is CASSEFKTTGSVYNEQFF. CDR3 nucleotide sequence: TGTGCCAGCAGCGAATTCAAGACAACAGGGTCCGTCTACAATGAGCAGTTCTTC.

V usage is TRBV6-5 and J usage is TRBJ1-2; D remains unclear. Looked up from germline, CDR1 is MNHEY and CDR2 is SVGAGI. Between the trimmed V and J ends, which lost 4 bases and 6 bases, there was a span of 18 bases. The CDR3 has 15 residues. CDR3 DNA sequence: TGTGCCAGCAGTTTCCGAGTGGCTGGGCGTGATGGCTACACCTTC. It encodes CASSFRVAGRDGYTF.

This chain links TRBV19 with TRBJ1-2; the D gene is possibly TRBD1 (5 bases). Germline V gene lookup returns CDR1 LNHDA and CDR2 SQIVND (reference sequence). This CDR3 is built from 11 residues. V was pared by 11 bases and J by 6 bases, with 13 bases between. The DNA for the CDR3 is TGTGCCGCCAACGGGGCCCATGGCTACACCTTC. Protein product: CAANGAHGYTF.

This sequence joins TRBV4-3 and TRBJ1-4; tentatively, D is TRBD1 (5 bases). V was clipped by 0 bases and J by 7 bases, with 12 bases between them. Germline CDR1 and CDR2: LGHNA and YSLEER. The CDR3 extends over 15 amino acids. CDR3: CASSQDRAPFEKLFF. CDR3 coding DNA: TGCGCCAGCAGCCAAGACAGGGCCCCGTTTGAAAAACTGTTTTTT.

In its sample, this clone was seen a few times. This chain uses TRBV4-2 with TRBJ1-4; tentative D call: TRBD1 (5 bases). The germline V and J ends were trimmed by 4 bases and 10 bases, with 22 bases remaining between them. Germline assignment: CDR1 LGHNA and CDR2 YNFKEQ. This CDR3 is 16 amino acids long. The CDR3 nucleotides read TGTGCCAGCAGCCGCAGAAACAGGAATCACCCTCTAAAACTGTTTTTT. Translating gives CASSRRNRNHPLKLFF.

The V call is TRBV6-5, the J call TRBJ1-1; D gene uncertain. Trimming removed 0 bases from V and 1 base from J, with 12 bases in between. The V gene's germline CDR1 is MNHEY and CDR2 SVGAGI. The CDR3 consists of 16 residues. Here the CDR3 reads CASSYSRVTSNTEAFF. In nucleotides, the CDR3 is TGTGCCAGCAGTTACTCGAGAGTCACTTCGAACACTGAAGCTTTCTTT.

This chain uses TRBV11-3 with TRBJ2-2, with 16 bases identical to TRBD2. The germline V gene has CDR1 SGHNT and CDR2 YENEEA. CDR3 size: 20 residues. Trimming cost V 3 bases and J 0 bases; bases outside gene matches: 7. The CDR3: CASSFHPGLAGGPNTGELFF. The CDR3 nucleotides read TGTGCCAGCAGCTTCCATCCGGGACTAGCGGGGGGGCCGAACACCGGGGAGCTGTTTTTT.

This chain links TRBV30 with TRBJ2-1; no reliable D call. V was shortened by 0 bases and J by 1 base, with 7 bases between the two germline ends. Germline-derived CDR1 and CDR2 are GTSNPN and SVGIG (reference sequence). This CDR3 has 14 residues. The CDR3 here is CAWSVGISYNEQFF. For the CDR3, the DNA is TGTGCCTGGAGTGTTGGGATATCCTACAATGAGCAGTTCTTC.

This clone was counted once. This rearrangement joins TRBV18 to TRBJ1-1, with 7 nucleotides matching TRBD1. Trimming removed 4 bases from V and 1 base from J; junction bases left unmatched: 6. The CDR3 has 15 residues. CDR1 is KGHSH and CDR2 is LQKENI in the germline V gene. CDR3 region: CASSRYGTENTEAFF. The CDR3 DNA reads as TGTGCCAGCTCACGCTACGGGACAGAGAACACTGAAGCTTTCTTT.

The chain has TRBV21-1 and TRBJ1-1. TRBV21-1 is given as a pseudogene. CDR3 length: 17 residues. CDR3 residues: CASSTPSETAMNTEAFF. The CDR3 DNA reads as TGTGCCAGCAGCACCCCTTCGGAAACAGCGATGAACACTGAAGCTTTCTTT.

In its sample, this clone was seen once. The chain combines TRBV19 with TRBJ1-5; possible D gene TRBD1, 6 bases. V gave up 6 bases and J gave up 4 bases, with 16 bases separating them. There are 15 residues in the CDR3. Germline V CDR1 and CDR2: LNHDA, SQIVND (reference sequence). The chain's CDR3 is CASRAPDSSNQPQHF. Here the CDR3 DNA reads TGTGCCAGTAGGGCCCCGGACAGCTCAAATCAGCCCCAGCATTTT.

In this sample, this clone is medium-sized (0.01 to 0.1%). In DNA, the CDR3 is TGTGCCAGCAGCCAAGATTTCGGGGGGCCCGGGGAGCTGTTTTTT. Its translation: CASSQDFGGPGELFF. V usage is TRBV4-2 and J usage is TRBJ2-2; D is possibly TRBD2 (7 bases). The V end lost 0 bases, the J end lost 6 bases, and 11 bases lay between the germline ends. CDR1 and CDR2 from the germline V gene are LGHNA and YNFKEQ. This CDR3 has 15 amino acids.

The chain has TRBV5-1 and TRBJ2-7; D is perhaps TRBD1 or TRBD2 (5 bases each). V lost 2 bases and J lost 5, with 14 bases in between. This CDR3 is built from 14 residues. Looked up from germline, CDR1 is SGHRS and CDR2 is YFSETQ. CDR3 DNA sequence: TGCGCCAGCAGCTTCCGGGACCCGCTCCACGAGCAGTACTTC. Protein product: CASSFRDPLHEQYF.

V and J are TRBV11-2 and TRBJ2-1, with 10 bases matching TRBD2. The germline gives CDR1 SGHAT, CDR2 FQNNGV. Trimming took 4 bases from V and 5 from J; bases not matched to a gene: 5. The CDR3 sequence is 15 residues long. The CDR3 loop is CASSSQRGGNNEQFF. The CDR3 bases are TGTGCCAGCAGCTCCCAGCGGGGGGGCAACAATGAGCAGTTCTTC.

V and J are TRBV7-8 and TRBJ2-7; D is possibly TRBD2 (6 bases). V was pared by 8 bases and J by 4 bases, with 18 bases between. CDR3 length: 14 residues. The germline CDR1 and CDR2 sequences are SGHVS and FQNEAQ. CDR3 nucleotides: TGTGCCAGCGCTGGGGGGTACACCTATTACGAGCAGTACTTC. This gives the protein CASAGGYTYYEQYF.

This chain uses TRBV5-1 with TRBJ2-5, with D possibly TRBD1 on 6 matching bases. CDR3 length: 13 residues. Germline V gives CDR1 SGHRS, CDR2 YFSETQ. V was trimmed by 3 bases and J by 3 bases, leaving 9 bases between them. The CDR3, as DNA: TGCGCCAGCAGCTCACCAGGGGAAGAGACCCAGTACTTC. It specifies CASSSPGEETQYF.

This clone was seen a single time. The genes are TRBV27 and TRBJ2-7, with 7 bases aligning to TRBD1. Germline assignment: CDR1 MNHEY and CDR2 SMNVEV (reference sequence). This CDR3 region has 15 residues. V was clipped by 5 bases and J by 2 bases; unmatched bases: 9. DNA of the CDR3: TGTGCCAGCAGTCATAAACAGGGGATACCCTACGAGCAGTACTTC. Translation: CASSHKQGIPYEQYF.

V gene TRBV19 combines with J gene TRBJ1-1, with no clear D. This CDR3 region has 14 residues. Germline V CDR1 and CDR2: LNHDA, SQIVND (reference sequence). V shed 7 bases and J shed 2 bases, with 14 bases lying between them. In DNA form, the CDR3 reads TGTGCCAGTACCCCTGCCCAGTCTAACACTGAAGCTTTCTTT. This codes for CASTPAQSNTEAFF.

V usage is TRBV2 and J usage is TRBJ1-1; D is uncertain. V dropped 4 bases and J dropped 0 bases, with 3 bases sitting between them. In germline, CDR1 is SNHLY, CDR2 FYNNEI. This CDR3 has 12 residues. The CDR3 bases are TGTGCCAGCAGTGTTATGAACACTGAAGCTTTCTTT. Amino acid sequence: CASSVMNTEAFF.

This clone showed up just once. The rearrangement links TRBV7-2 to TRBJ1-1; 7 bases line up with TRBD1. Germline loops: CDR1 SGHTA, CDR2 FQGNSA. This CDR3 has 14 amino acids. V lost 5 bases and J lost 2; bases outside the gene matches: 5. The CDR3 nucleotides are TGTGCCAGCAGCCCGGGACAGATAAACACTGAAGCTTTCTTT. Its protein is CASSPGQINTEAFF.

V and J are TRBV6-5 and TRBJ1-3; D is ambiguous. Germline V gene sequence: CDR1 MNHEY, CDR2 SVGAGI. V was shortened by 0 bases and J by 0 bases, with 9 bases between the two germline ends. The CDR3 is 16 residues long. The DNA for the CDR3 is TGTGCCAGCAGTTACTCCCTCTGGGGCTCTGGAAACACCATATATTTT. Translating gives CASSYSLWGSGNTIYF.

The V and J genes are TRBV19 and TRBJ1-6; D remains ambiguous. The germline gives CDR1 LNHDA, CDR2 SQIVND (reference sequence). This CDR3 is 17 amino acids long. With 6 bases removed from V and 0 bases from J, the gap between germline ends came to 15 bases. CDR3 DNA sequence: TGTGCCAGTAGGGATTGGGGTGCGCGCTCCTATAATTCACCCCTCCACTTT. Translating gives CASRDWGARSYNSPLHF.

This rearrangement joins TRBV5-4 to TRBJ2-3, with 7 nucleotides matching TRBD2. The germline V gene encodes CDR1 SGHNT and CDR2 YYREEE (reference sequence). The junction had 17 bases not matched to a gene; V was cut back by 4 bases and J by 0 bases. The CDR3 sequence is 19 residues long. The CDR3 DNA is TGTGCCAGCAGCAGTGGGGTTTTTAGCGGGCTCTATAGCACAGATACGCAGTATTTT. Its translation: CASSSGVFSGLYSTDTQYF.

The chain is built from TRBV5-4 and TRBJ1-2; D is unresolved. CDR1 is SGHNT and CDR2 is YYREEE in the germline V gene (reference sequence). The CDR3 is 14 residues long. The germline V and J ends were trimmed by 3 bases and 6 bases, with 15 bases remaining between them. The CDR3 region has the DNA TGTGCCAGCAGCTCATGGCCCGAATTGAATGGCTACACCTTC. Residues: CASSSWPELNGYTF. The whole variable domain, remainder taken from reference TRBV5-4 and TRBJ1-2, is ETGVTQSPTHLIKTRGQQVTLRCSSQSGHNTVSWYQQALGQGPQFIFQYYREEENGRGNFPPRFSGLQFPNYSSELNVNALELDDSALYLCASSSWPELNGYTFGSGTRLTVV.

The chain employs TRBV6-5 and TRBJ2-1; 7 nucleotides align to TRBD1. Germline V CDR1 and CDR2: MNHEY, SVGAGI. The V segment lost 9 bases and the J segment 5 bases; nucleotides outside the gene matches: 7. CDR3 length equals 13 residues. CDR3 DNA: TGTGCCAGTGCCCGGGACAGCCACAATGAGCAGTTCTTC. Translation gives CASARDSHNEQFF.

The chain is built from TRBV15 and TRBJ2-1, with a possible D match to TRBD2 (6 bases). The germline CDR1 and CDR2 sequences are LNHNV and YYDKDF (reference sequence). This CDR3 is 16 amino acids long. V was cut by 0 bases and J by 8 bases, with 17 bases left in between. Written as DNA, the CDR3 is TGTGCCACCAGCAGAGATGGGGTTAGCGGTTCCCATGAGCAGTTCTTC. It is translated as CATSRDGVSGSHEQFF.